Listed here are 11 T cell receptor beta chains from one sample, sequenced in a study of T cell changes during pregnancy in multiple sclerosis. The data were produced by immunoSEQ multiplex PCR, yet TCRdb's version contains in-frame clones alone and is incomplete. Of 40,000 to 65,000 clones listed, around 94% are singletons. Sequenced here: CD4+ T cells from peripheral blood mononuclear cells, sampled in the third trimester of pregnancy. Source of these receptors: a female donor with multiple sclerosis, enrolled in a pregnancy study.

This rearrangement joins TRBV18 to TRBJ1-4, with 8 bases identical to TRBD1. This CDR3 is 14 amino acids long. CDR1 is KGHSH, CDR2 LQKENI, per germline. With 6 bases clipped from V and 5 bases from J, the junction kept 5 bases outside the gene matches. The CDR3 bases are TGTGCCAGCTCCCCAGGGGGCCTAAATGAAAAACTGTTTTTT. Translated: CASSPGGLNEKLFF.

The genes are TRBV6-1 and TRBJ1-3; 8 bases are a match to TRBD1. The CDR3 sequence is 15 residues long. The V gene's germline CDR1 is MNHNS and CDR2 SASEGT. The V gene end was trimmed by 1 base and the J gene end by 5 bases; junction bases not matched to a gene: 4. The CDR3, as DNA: TGTGCCAGCAGTGAAGGACAGGGGATCAGAAACACCATATATTTT. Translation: CASSEGQGIRNTIYF.

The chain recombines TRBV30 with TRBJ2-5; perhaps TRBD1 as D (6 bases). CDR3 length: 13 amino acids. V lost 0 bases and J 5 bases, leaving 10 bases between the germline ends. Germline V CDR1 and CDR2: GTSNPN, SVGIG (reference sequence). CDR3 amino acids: CAWSVKRGETQYF. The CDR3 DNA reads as TGTGCCTGGAGTGTAAAGAGGGGGGAGACCCAGTACTTC. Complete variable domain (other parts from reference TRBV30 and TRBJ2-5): SQTIHQWPATLVQPVGSPLSLECTVEGTSNPNLYWYRQAAGRGLQLLFYSVGIGQISSEVPQNLSASRPQDRQFILSSKKLLLSDSGFYLCAWSVKRGETQYFGPGTRLLVL.

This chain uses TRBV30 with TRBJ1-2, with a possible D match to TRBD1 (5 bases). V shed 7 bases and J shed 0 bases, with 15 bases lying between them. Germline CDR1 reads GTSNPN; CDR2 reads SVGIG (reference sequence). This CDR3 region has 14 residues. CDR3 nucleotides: TGTGCCTCCACCGGGGGGAAATCTAACTATGGCTACACCTTC. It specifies CASTGGKSNYGYTF.

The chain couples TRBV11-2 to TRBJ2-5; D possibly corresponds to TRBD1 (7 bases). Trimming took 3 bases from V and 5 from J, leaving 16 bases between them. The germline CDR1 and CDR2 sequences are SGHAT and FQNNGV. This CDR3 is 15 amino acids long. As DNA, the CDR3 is TGTGCCAGCAGCTTCTCGGGGGTGACAGGGGAGACCCAGTACTTC. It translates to CASSFSGVTGETQYF.

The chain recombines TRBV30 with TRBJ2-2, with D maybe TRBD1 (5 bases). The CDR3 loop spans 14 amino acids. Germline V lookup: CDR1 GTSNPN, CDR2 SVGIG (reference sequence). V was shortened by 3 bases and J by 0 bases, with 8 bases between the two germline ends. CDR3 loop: CAWSRVSNTGELFF. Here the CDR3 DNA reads TGTGCCTGGAGCAGGGTATCGAACACCGGGGAGCTGTTTTTT.

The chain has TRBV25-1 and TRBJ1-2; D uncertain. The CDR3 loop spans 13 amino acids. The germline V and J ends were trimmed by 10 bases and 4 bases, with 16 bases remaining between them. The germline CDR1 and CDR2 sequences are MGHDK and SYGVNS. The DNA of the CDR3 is TGTGCCACCCTGCTAGAGGCGCCCTATGGCTACACCTTC. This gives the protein CATLLEAPYGYTF.

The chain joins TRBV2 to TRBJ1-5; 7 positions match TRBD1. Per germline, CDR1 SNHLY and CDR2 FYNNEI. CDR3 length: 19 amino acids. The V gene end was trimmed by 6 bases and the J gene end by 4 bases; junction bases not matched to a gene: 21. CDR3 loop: CASSLARDSKGGWNQPQHF. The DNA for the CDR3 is TGTGCCAGCAGCCTGGCTAGGGACAGTAAGGGAGGTTGGAATCAGCCCCAGCATTTT.

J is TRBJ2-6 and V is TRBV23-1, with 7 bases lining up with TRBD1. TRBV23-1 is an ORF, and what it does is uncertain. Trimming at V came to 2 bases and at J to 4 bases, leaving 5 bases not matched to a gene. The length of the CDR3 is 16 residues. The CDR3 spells CASSQTTGPGANVLTF. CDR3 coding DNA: TGCGCCAGCAGTCAAACGACAGGGCCCGGGGCCAACGTCCTGACTTTC.

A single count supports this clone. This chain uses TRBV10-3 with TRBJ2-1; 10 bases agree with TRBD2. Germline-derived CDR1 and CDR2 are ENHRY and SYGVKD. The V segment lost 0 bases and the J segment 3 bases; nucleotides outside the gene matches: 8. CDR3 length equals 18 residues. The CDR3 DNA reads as TGTGCCATCAGTGAGTCATCGAGGGCTAGCGGGAGCTACAATGAGCAGTTCTTC. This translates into CAISESSRASGSYNEQFF.

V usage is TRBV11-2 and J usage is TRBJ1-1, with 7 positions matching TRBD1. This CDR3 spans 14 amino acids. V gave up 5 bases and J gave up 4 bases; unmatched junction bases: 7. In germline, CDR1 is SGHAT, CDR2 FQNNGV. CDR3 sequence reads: CASSLTRGSTEAFF. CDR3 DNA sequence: TGTGCCAGCAGCCTAACCAGGGGGAGCACTGAAGCTTTCTTT.